This T cell receptor beta chain derives from a study of T cell responses to AZD1222 COVID-19 vaccine. Points from the study as a whole: Following two doses of AZD1222, Spike-specific TCR breadth and depth rose. White British people made up most donors, females outnumbered males, and clonal diversity was possibly underestimated. The study reported that nearly half of spike-specific TCRs target unmutated variant regions.

The method was immunoSEQ multiplex PCR; TCRdb's version includes in-frame clones alone and lacks a portion of them. Of more than 95,000 clones in the sample, roughly 87% were seen once. Notes on this clone: Its cognate antigen is unknown.

This receptor was taken from an adult in good health. This sample comprised peripheral blood, obtained on day 0 of AZD1222 vaccination.

CDR3 residues: CASRLDRFYEQYF. As DNA, the CDR3 is TGCGCCTCCCGATTAGACAGGTTTTACGAGCAGTACTTC. This chain joins TRBV5-1 and TRBJ2-7; maybe TRBD1 (6 bases). Germline lookup yields CDR1 SGHRS and CDR2 YFSETQ. The CDR3 covers 13 residues. Trimming shortened V by 10 bases and J by 4 bases, and 18 bases separated the two germline ends.